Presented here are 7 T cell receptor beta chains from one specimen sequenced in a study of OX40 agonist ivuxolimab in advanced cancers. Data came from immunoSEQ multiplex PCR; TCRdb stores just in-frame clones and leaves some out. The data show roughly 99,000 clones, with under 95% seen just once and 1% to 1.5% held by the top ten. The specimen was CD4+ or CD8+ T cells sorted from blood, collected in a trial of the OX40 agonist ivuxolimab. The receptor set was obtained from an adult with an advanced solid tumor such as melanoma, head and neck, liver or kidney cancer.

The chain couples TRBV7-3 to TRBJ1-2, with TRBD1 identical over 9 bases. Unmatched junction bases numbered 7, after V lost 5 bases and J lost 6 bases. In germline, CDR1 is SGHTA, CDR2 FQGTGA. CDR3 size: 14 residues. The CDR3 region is CASSPQQGADGYTF. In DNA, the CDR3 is TGTGCCAGCAGCCCTCAACAGGGGGCGGATGGCTACACCTTC.

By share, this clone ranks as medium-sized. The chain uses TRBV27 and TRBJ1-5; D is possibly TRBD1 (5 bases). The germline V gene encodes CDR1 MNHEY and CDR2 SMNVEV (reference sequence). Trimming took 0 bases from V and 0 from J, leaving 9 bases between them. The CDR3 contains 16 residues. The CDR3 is CASSLSGRNSNQPQHF. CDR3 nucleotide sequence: TGTGCCAGCAGTTTATCGGGACGGAATAGCAATCAGCCCCAGCATTTT.

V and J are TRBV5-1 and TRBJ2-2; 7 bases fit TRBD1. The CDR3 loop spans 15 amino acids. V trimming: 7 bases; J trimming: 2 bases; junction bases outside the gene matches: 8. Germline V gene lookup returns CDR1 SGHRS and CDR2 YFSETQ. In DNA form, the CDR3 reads TGCGCCAGCTTTACAGGGGCCCCCAACACCGGGGAGCTGTTTTTT. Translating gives CASFTGAPNTGELFF.

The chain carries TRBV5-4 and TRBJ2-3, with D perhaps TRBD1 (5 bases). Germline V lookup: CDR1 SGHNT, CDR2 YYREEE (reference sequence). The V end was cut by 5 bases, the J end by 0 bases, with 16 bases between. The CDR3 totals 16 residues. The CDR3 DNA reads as TGTGCCAGCAGTTCGCCCGCAGGGCCAAGCACAGATACGCAGTATTTT. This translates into CASSSPAGPSTDTQYF.

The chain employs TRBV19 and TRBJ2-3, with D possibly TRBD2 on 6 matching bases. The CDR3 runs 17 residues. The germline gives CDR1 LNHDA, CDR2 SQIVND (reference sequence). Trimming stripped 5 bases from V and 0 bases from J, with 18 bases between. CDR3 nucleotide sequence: TGTGCCAGTAGTCAAACTCGTTCTAGCGACAGCACAGATACGCAGTATTTT. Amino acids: CASSQTRSSDSTDTQYF.

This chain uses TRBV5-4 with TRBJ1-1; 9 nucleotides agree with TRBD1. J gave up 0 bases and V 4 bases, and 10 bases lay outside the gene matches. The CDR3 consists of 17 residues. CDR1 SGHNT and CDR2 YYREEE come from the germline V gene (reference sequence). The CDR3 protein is CASSPIGGQGVNTEAFF. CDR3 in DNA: TGTGCCAGCAGCCCCATTGGGGGACAGGGCGTGAACACTGAAGCTTTCTTT.

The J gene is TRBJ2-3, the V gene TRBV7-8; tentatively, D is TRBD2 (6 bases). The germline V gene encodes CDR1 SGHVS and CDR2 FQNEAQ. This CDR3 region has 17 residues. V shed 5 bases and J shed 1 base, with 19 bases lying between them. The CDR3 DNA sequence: TGTGCCAGCAGCCCCTGGCGGGATACAACCGGCACAGATACGCAGTATTTT. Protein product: CASSPWRDTTGTDTQYF.